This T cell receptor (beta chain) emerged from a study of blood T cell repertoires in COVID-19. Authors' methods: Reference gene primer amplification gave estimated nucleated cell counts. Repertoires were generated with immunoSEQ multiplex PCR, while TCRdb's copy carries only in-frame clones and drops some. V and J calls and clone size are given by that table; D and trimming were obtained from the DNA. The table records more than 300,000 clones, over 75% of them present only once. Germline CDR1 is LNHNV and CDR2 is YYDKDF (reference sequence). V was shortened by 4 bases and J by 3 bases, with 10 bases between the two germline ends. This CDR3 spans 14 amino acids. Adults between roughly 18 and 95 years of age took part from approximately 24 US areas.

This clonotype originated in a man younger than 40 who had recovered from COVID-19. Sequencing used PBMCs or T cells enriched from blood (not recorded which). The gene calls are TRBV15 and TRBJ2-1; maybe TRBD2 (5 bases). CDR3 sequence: CATSITGNYNEQFF. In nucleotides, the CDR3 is TGTGCCACCAGCATTACGGGGAACTACAATGAGCAGTTCTTC.